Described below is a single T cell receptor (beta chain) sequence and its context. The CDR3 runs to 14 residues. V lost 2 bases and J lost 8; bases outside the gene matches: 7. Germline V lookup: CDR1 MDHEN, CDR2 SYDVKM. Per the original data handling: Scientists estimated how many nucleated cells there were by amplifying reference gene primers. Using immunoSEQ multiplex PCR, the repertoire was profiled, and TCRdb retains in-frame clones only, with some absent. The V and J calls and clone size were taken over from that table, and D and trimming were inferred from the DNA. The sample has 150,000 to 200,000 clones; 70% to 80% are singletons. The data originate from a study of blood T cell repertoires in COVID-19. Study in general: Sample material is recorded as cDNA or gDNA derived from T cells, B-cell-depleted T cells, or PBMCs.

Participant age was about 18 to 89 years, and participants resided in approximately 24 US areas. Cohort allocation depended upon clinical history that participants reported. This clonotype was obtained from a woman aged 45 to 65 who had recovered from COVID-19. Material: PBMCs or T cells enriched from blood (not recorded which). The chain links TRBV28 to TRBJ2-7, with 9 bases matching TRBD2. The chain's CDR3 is CASSLGLAGRQQYF. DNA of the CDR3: TGTGCCAGCAGTTTAGGGCTAGCGGGAAGACAGCAGTACTTC.